Sequencing of this TCR beta chain was carried out in a study of regulatory T cells in long-lasting Graves disease. Study results and limitations: The number of shared public clonotypes was higher in persistent patients (approximately 3,000) than new patients (around 890).

Combining iRepertoire HTBI primers with Arm-PCR of CDR3 regions, the authors built TCR beta libraries. Authors' analysis steps: The samples included under 75 TRBV and over 13 TRBJ segments. TCRdb independently ran MiXCR on the multiplex PCR reads; one entry per CDR3 protein. The V and J calls reflect TCRdb's pipeline rather than the authors' work. The table records some 450,000 distinct CDR3 sequences, about a sixth of them present only once. Comment on this clonotype: Its target is not known. A read error is possible here, since a much larger clone lies one base away.

Time point indicated: newly diagnosed GD, antithyroid drugs for less than 3 months. Isolated PBMC RNA provided the starting material for the TCR library. The CDR3 is 16 amino acids. Trimming took 0 bases from V and 7 from J; bases not matched to a gene: 8. Germline assignment: CDR1 LGHDT and CDR2 YNNKEL (reference sequence). These records were also assigned to another study, of T cells in Graves' hyperthyroidism and ophthalmopathy. This second study notes: Stable disease denoted Graves' hyperthyroidism without ophthalmopathy progression within 18 months. Researchers report that a 13 V-J model separated ophthalmopathy from stable hyperthyroidism.

The chain joins TRBV3-1 to TRBJ2-7; 11 bases map to TRBD2. The receptor's source is a woman aged 25-40 years with Graves disease. The sequences come from peripheral blood mononuclear cells (PBMCs), collected at new diagnosis, from a patient treated with antithyroid drugs. This CDR3 reads CASSQDLAGGYNEQYF. CDR3 nucleotide sequence: TGTGCCAGCAGCCAAGACCTAGCGGGAGGTTACAATGAGCAGTACTTC.